Following are 17 T cell receptor beta chains from one sample sequenced in a study of PD-1 blockade in classical Hodgkin lymphoma. Data came from immunoSEQ multiplex PCR; TCRdb stores just in-frame clones and leaves some out. The repertoire holds about 17,000 clones, with around 75% as singletons. Regarding time point: cycle 4 day 1 (C4D1), after less than 7 weeks of nivolumab. Relapse after autologous stem cell transplantation occurred in every patient, and brentuximab vedotin exposure varied. Purified CD4+ T cells were obtained from thawed PBMCs through magnetic negative selection. The source material was CD4+ T cells from blood, sampled before the fourth cycle of nivolumab. These receptors all come from a human donor with classical Hodgkin lymphoma.

This chain joins TRBV28 and TRBJ1-5; 7 positions match TRBD1. Germline V gives CDR1 MDHEN, CDR2 SYDVKM. The CDR3 totals 14 residues. V was clipped by 5 bases and J by 3 bases; unmatched bases: 4. CDR3 in amino acids: CASSEGALNQPQHF. The CDR3 DNA is TGTGCCAGCAGTGAGGGGGCGCTCAATCAGCCCCAGCATTTT.

The chain links TRBV9 to TRBJ2-1; 14 nucleotides agree with TRBD2. The CDR3 covers 16 residues. Looked up from germline, CDR1 is SGDLS and CDR2 is YYNGEE. After removal of 2 bases from V and 8 bases from J, the junction contained 6 bases not matched to a gene. CDR3 protein: CASSVAPGLAGDEQFF. As DNA, the CDR3 is TGTGCCAGCAGCGTTGCGCCGGGACTAGCGGGAGATGAGCAGTTCTTC.

This clone was picked up a small number of times. This chain connects TRBV5-1 to TRBJ1-6; 8 nucleotides align to TRBD1. This CDR3 spans 13 amino acids. Germline CDR1 is SGHRS and CDR2 is YFSETQ. With 4 bases clipped from V and 8 bases from J, the junction kept 2 bases outside the gene matches. DNA for the CDR3: TGCGCCAGCAGCCAGACAGGGGATTCACCCCTCCACTTT. Encoded protein: CASSQTGDSPLHF.

The chain is built from TRBV5-4 and TRBJ1-6; no definite D call. V lost 1 base, J lost 8 bases, and 13 bases lay in between. The CDR3 contains 15 residues. CDR1 is SGHNT, CDR2 YYREEE, per germline (reference sequence). CDR3 amino acids: CASSLYRNRDSPLHF. In DNA, the CDR3 is TGTGCCAGCAGCTTGTATCGTAACAGAGATTCACCCCTCCACTTT.

The J gene is TRBJ1-5, the V gene TRBV5-1; D remains unclear. Trimming shortened V by 0 bases and J by 1 base, and 8 bases separated the two germline ends. CDR3 length equals 15 residues. Germline loops: CDR1 SGHRS, CDR2 YFSETQ. CDR3 loop: CASSLDWLSNQPQHF. In DNA form, the CDR3 reads TGCGCCAGCAGCTTGGATTGGTTAAGCAATCAGCCCCAGCATTTT.

The chain uses TRBV15 and TRBJ1-5; 7 bases are shared with TRBD1. Per the germline V gene, CDR1 is LNHNV and CDR2 is YYDKDF (reference sequence). The CDR3 runs to 14 residues. V dropped 3 bases and J dropped 8; count of bases not matched to a gene: 7. The DNA of the CDR3 is TGTGCCACCAGCAGCCGGACAGGTTTGAAGCCCCAGCATTTT. It specifies CATSSRTGLKPQHF. Full variable domain (outside the CDR3, taken from reference TRBV15 and TRBJ1-5): DAMVIQNPRYQVTQFGKPVTLSCSQTLNHNVMYWYQQKSSQAPKLLFHYYDKDFNNEADTPDNFQSRRPNTSFCFLDIRSPGLGDTAMYLCATSSRTGLKPQHFGDGTRLSIL.

This sequence joins TRBV11-2 and TRBJ1-4; D unclear. V was clipped by 5 bases and J by 2 bases, with 15 bases between them. Germline lookup yields CDR1 SGHAT and CDR2 FQNNGV. CDR3 length: 16 amino acids. The CDR3 DNA reads as TGTGCCAGCAGCGCAATCCCTCTGGGTACTAATGAAAAACTGTTTTTT. The encoded protein is CASSAIPLGTNEKLFF.

The chain recombines TRBV28 with TRBJ2-7, with 11 bases matching TRBD1. The germline V gene has CDR1 MDHEN and CDR2 SYDVKM. CDR3 length equals 15 residues. The V gene end was trimmed by 7 bases and the J gene end by 1 base; junction bases not matched to a gene: 6. Here the CDR3 DNA reads TGTGCCAGCACTTCGGACAGGGGGCTTTCCTACGAGCAGTACGTC. Its translation is CASTSDRGLSYEQYV.

The chain joins TRBV6-4 to TRBJ2-3; a possible D gene is TRBD2 (5 bases). This CDR3 has 14 residues. The V end was cut by 4 bases, the J end by 7 bases, with 15 bases between. Germline V gives CDR1 MRHNA, CDR2 SNTAGT. CDR3 nucleotides: TGTGCCAGCAGTGCGGAGGTCTTAGGGCATACGCAGTATTTT. This translates into CASSAEVLGHTQYF.

The chain combines TRBV7-9 with TRBJ1-4; D is perhaps TRBD1 (6 bases). Germline values: CDR1 SEHNR, CDR2 FQNEAQ (reference sequence). Trimming cost V 4 bases and J 8 bases, with 17 bases left between them. The CDR3 extends over 15 amino acids. The CDR3 spells CASSSPWRGYEKLFF. The CDR3 region has the DNA TGTGCCAGCAGCTCCCCCTGGAGGGGGTACGAAAAACTGTTTTTT.

The rearrangement links TRBV10-1 to TRBJ2-7, with D perhaps TRBD1 (6 bases). Germline assignment: CDR1 WNHNN and CDR2 SYGVQD (reference sequence). V was trimmed by 3 bases and J by 4 bases, leaving 10 bases between them. This CDR3 has 13 residues. This CDR3 is CASSEGGSYEQYF. In DNA, the CDR3 is TGCGCCAGCAGTGAAGGGGGATCATACGAGCAGTACTTC.

V is TRBV5-1 and J is TRBJ1-4, with a tentative D call TRBD1 (5 bases). V gave up 1 base and J gave up 4 bases, with 11 bases separating them. This CDR3 is 15 amino acids long. Germline CDR1 and CDR2: SGHRS and YFSETQ. CDR3 protein: CASSLSGQGNEKLFF. CDR3 nucleotide sequence: TGCGCCAGCAGCTTGTCGGGCCAGGGTAATGAAAAACTGTTTTTT.

The chain links TRBV5-1 to TRBJ2-5; 10 bases are shared with TRBD2. CDR3 length: 18 residues. Trimming cost V 3 bases and J 1 base; bases outside gene matches: 12. Germline CDR1 reads SGHRS; CDR2 reads YFSETQ. DNA of the CDR3: TGCGCCAGCAGCTCTTGGACTAGTAGCGGGGGGATCCAAGAGACCCAGTACTTC. Protein sequence: CASSSWTSSGGIQETQYF. Combining the CDR3 with reference TRBV5-1 and TRBJ2-5 gives the whole variable domain KAGVTQTPRYLIKTRGQQVTLSCSPISGHRSVSWYQQTPGQGLQFLFEYFSETQRNKGNFPGRFSGRQFSNSRSEMNVSTLELGDSALYLCASSSWTSSGGIQETQYFGPGTRLLVL.

V usage is TRBV27 and J usage is TRBJ1-5, with a weak D call TRBD1 (6 bases). Germline V lookup: CDR1 MNHEY, CDR2 SMNVEV (reference sequence). This CDR3 comprises 16 residues. Trimming stripped 4 bases from V and 2 bases from J, with 15 bases between. In DNA form, the CDR3 reads TGTGCCAGCAGTTCGGGGGCGTTGAATGGCAATCAGCCCCAGCATTTT. Translation gives CASSSGALNGNQPQHF.

This chain links TRBV6-5 with TRBJ2-3; 8 bases are shared with TRBD1. Per germline, CDR1 MNHEY and CDR2 SVGAGI. J gave up 4 bases and V 0 bases, and 3 bases lay outside the gene matches. The CDR3 has 15 amino acids. CDR3 amino acids: CASSYSNRGSDTQYF. The CDR3 DNA sequence: TGTGCCAGCAGTTACTCTAACAGGGGGTCAGATACGCAGTATTTT.

The chain is built from TRBV5-1 and TRBJ1-2; D is unclear. The CDR3 totals 14 residues. In germline, CDR1 is SGHRS, CDR2 YFSETQ. V was cut by 0 bases and J by 9 bases, with 15 bases left in between. The CDR3 spells CASSLAGEGNRYTF. For the CDR3, the DNA is TGCGCCAGCAGCTTGGCCGGGGAGGGAAATCGCTACACCTTC.

The chain employs TRBV7-9 and TRBJ1-1; D not certain. Trimming took 5 bases from V and 1 from J, leaving 5 bases between them. The CDR3 covers 12 residues. Looked up from germline, CDR1 is SEHNR and CDR2 is FQNEAQ (reference sequence). The CDR3 is CASSDRNTEAFF. CDR3 bases: TGTGCCAGCAGCGACCGGAACACTGAAGCTTTCTTT. Variable domain in full (rest from reference TRBV7-9 and TRBJ1-1): DTGVSQNPRHKITKRGQNVTFRCDPISEHNRLYWYRQTLGQGPEFLTYFQNEAQLEKSRLLSDRFSAERPKGSFSTLEIQRTEQGDSAMYLCASSDRNTEAFFGQGTRLTVV.